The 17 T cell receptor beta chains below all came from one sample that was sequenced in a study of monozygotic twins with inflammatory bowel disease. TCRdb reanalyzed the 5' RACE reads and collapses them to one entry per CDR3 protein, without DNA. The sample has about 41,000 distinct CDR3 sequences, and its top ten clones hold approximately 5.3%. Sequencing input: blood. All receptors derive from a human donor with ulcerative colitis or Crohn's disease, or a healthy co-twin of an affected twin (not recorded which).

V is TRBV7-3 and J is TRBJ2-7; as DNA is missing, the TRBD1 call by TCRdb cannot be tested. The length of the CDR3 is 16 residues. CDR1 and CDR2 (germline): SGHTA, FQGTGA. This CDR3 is CASSKLPGQGFYEQYF.

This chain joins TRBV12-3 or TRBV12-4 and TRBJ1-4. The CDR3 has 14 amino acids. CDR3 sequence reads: CASSRGGWSEKLFF.

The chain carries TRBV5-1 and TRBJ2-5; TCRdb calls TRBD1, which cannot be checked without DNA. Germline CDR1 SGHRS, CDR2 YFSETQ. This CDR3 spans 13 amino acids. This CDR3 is CASTLVWGETQYF.

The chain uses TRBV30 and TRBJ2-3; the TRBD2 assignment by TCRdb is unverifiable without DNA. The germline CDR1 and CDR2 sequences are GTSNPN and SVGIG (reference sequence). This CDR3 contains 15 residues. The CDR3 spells CAWSTGLAGTDTQYF. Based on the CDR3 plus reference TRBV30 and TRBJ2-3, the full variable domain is SQTIHQWPATLVQPVGSPLSLECTVEGTSNPNLYWYRQAAGRGLQLLFYSVGIGQISSEVPQNLSASRPQDRQFILSSKKLLLSDSGFYLCAWSTGLAGTDTQYFGPGTRLTVL.

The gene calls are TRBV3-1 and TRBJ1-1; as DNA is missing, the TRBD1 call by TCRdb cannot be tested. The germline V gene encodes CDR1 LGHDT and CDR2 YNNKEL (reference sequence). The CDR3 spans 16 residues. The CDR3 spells CASSQDPGRVNTEAFF.

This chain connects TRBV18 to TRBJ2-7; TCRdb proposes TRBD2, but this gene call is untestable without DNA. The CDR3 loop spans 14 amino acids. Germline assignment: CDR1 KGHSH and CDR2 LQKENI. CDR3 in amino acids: CASSKPGLSYEQYF.

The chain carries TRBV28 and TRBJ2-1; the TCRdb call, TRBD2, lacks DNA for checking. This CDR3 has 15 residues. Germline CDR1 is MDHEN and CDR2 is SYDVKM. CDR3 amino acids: CASSLVSGLYNEQFF.

CDR3 sequence: CASSPGTVYNEQFF. V and J are TRBV11-3 and TRBJ2-1; the D call of TRBD1 rests on TCRdb alone, since no DNA is present to check it. The CDR3 consists of 14 residues. From germline, CDR1 is SGHNT and CDR2 YENEEA.

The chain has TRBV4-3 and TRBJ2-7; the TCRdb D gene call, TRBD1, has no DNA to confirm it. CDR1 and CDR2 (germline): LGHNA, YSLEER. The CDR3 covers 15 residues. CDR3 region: CASSQKVEGDCEQYF.

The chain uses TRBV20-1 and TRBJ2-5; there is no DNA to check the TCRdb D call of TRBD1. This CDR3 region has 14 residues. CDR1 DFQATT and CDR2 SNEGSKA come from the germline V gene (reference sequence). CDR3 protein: CSACRTGERETQYF.

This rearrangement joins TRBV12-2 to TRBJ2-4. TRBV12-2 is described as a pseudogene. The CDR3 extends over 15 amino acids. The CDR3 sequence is CASRLGHAAKNIQYF.

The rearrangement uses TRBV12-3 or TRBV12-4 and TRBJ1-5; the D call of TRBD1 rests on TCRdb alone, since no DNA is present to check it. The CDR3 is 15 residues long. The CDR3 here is CASSSATAWDQPQHF.

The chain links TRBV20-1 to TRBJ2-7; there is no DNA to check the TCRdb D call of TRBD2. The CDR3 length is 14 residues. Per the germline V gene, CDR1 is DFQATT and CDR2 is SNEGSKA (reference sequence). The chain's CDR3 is CSARGGLAGREQYF.

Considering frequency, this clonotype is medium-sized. The CDR3 spells CSAKHSDRPGGYTF. This chain uses TRBV20-1 with TRBJ1-2; absent DNA, TCRdb's TRBD1 call cannot be checked. CDR1 and CDR2 from the germline V gene are DFQATT and SNEGSKA (reference sequence). The CDR3 has 14 amino acids.

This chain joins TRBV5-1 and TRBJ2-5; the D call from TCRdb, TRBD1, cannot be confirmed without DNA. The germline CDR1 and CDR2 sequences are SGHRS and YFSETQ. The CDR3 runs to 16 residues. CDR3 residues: CASSLGQGILEETQYF.

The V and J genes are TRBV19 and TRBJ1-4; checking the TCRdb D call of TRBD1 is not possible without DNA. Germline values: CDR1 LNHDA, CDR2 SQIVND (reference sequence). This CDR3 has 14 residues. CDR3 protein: CASTPGGGYEKLFF.

CDR3 sequence reads: CASSSGWARRNTEAFF. The V and J genes are TRBV11-1 and TRBJ1-1. Germline lookup yields CDR1 SGHAT and CDR2 FQDESV (reference sequence). CDR3 length: 16 amino acids.